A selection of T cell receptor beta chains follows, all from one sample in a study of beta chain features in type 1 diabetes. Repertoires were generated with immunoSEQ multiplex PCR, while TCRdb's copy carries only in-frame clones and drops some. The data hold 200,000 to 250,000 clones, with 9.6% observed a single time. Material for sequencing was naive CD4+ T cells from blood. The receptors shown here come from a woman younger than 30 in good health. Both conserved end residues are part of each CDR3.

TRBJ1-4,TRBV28,CASSLLYGTGLFF
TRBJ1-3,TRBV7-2,CASSLVYGRGNTIYF
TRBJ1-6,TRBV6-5,CASSYSRRDNSPLHF
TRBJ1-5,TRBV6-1,CASFFAGPGNQPQHF
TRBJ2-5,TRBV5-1,CASSLGLAGVSLHLQETQYF
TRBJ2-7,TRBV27,CASSPLLSYRNYYEQYF
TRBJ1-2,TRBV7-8,CASSAGTASYGYTF
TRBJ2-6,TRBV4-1,CASSHTGAGSGANVLTF
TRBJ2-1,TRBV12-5,CASGAGPSGIGEQFF
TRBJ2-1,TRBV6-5,CASNWRQVYNEQFF
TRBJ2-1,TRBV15,CATSRVETGINEQFF
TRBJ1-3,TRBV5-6,CASKPTGAGGNTIYF
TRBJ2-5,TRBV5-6,CASSLWLGRERETQYF
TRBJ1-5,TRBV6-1,CASRGDSNQPQHF
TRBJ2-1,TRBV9,CASSVTPRVDSYNEQFF
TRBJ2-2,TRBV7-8,CASSSRDRRFGELFF
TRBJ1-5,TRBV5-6,CASSLAVSNQPQHF
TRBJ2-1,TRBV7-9,CASSLVRLAENEQFF
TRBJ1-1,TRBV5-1,CASSLRGKGNTEAFF
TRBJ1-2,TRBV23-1,CASSQNQGAPFRPLYGYTF
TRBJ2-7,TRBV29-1,CSVVDGTYEQYF
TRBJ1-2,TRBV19,CASSNPGQANYGYTF
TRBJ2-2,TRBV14,CASSPRLVGAGELFF
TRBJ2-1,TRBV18,CASSPPGSLAAYNEQFF
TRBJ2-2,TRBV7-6,CASSFLTSGSPGELFF
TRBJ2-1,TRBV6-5,CASSFGGSGGYNEQFF
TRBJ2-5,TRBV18,CASSPPGGQKETQYF
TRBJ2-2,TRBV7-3,CASSLRAGPNTGELFF
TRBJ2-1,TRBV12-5,CASGLLSSGGAHEQFF